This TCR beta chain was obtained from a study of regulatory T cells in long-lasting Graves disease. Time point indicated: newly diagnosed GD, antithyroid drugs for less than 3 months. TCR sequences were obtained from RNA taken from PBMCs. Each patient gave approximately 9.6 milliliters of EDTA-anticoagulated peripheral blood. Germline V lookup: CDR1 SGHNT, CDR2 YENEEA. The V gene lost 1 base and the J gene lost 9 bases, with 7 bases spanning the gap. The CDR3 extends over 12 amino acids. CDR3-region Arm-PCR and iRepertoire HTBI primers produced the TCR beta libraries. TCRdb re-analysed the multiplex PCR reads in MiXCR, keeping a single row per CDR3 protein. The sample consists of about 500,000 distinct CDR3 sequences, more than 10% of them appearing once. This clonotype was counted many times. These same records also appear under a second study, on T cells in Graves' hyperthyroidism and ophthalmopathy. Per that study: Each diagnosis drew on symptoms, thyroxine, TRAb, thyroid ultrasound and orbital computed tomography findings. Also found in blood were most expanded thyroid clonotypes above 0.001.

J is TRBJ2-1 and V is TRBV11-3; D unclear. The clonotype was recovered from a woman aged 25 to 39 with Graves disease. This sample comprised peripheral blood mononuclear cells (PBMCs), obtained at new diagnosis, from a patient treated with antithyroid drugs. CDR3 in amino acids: CASSLGWPEQFF. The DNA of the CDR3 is TGTGCCAGCAGCTTAGGCTGGCCTGAGCAGTTCTTC.